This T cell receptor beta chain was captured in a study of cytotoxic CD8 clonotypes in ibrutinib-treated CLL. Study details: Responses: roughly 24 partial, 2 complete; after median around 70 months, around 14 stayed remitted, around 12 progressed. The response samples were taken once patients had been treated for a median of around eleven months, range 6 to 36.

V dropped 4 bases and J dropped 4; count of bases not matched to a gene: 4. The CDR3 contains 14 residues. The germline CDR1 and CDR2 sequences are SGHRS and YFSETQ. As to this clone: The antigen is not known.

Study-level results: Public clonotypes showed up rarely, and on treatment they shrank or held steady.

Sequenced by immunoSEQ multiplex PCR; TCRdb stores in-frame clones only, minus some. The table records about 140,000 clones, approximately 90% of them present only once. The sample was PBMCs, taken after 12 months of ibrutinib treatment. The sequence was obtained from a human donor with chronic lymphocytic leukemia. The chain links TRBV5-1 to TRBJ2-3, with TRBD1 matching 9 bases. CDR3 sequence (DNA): TGCGCCAGCAGCCCGGGACAGGGCGCAGATACGCAGTATTTT. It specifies CASSPGQGADTQYF.